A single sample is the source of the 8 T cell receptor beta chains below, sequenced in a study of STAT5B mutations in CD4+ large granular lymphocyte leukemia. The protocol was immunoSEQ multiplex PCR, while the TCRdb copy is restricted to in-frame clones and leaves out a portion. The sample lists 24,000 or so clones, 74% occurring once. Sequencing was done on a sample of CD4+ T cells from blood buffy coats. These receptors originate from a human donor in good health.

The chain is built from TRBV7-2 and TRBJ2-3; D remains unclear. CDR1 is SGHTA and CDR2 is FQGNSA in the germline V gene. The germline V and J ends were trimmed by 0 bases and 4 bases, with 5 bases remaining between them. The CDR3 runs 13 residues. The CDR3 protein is CASSLARSDTQYF. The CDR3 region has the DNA TGTGCCAGCAGCTTAGCTCGTTCAGATACGCAGTATTTT.

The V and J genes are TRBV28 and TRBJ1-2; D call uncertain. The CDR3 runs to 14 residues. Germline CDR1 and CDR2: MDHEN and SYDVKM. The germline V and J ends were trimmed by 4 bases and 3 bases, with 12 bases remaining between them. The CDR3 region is CASSSPPGDYGYTF. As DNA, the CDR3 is TGTGCCAGCAGTTCCCCCCCAGGTGACTATGGCTACACCTTC.

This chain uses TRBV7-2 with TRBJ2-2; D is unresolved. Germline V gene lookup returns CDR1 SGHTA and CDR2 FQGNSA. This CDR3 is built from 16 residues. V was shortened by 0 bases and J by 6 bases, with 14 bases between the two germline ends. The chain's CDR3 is CASSLAPGAIAGELFF. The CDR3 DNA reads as TGTGCCAGCAGCTTAGCACCCGGTGCAATCGCCGGGGAGCTGTTTTTT. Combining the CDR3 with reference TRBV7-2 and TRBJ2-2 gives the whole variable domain GAGVSQSPSNKVTEKGKDVELRCDPISGHTALYWYRQSLGQGLEFLIYFQGNSAPDKSGLPSDRFSAERTGGSVSTLTIQRTQQEDSAVYLCASSLAPGAIAGELFFGEGSRLTVL.

Here the CDR3 reads CASNHEGTEFYQPQHF. For the CDR3, the DNA is TGCGCCAGCAATCATGAGGGCACCGAATTTTATCAGCCCCAGCATTTT. V usage is TRBV5-1 and J usage is TRBJ1-5; no clear D gene. This CDR3 is built from 16 residues. CDR1 is SGHRS and CDR2 is YFSETQ in the germline V gene. V shed 6 bases and J shed 5 bases, with 21 bases lying between them.

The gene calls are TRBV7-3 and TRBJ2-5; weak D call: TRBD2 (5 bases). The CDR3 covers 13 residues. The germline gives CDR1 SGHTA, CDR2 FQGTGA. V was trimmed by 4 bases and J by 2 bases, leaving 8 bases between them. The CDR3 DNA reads TGTGCCAGCAGCTGGACTGTTCAAGAGACCCAGTACTTC. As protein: CASSWTVQETQYF.

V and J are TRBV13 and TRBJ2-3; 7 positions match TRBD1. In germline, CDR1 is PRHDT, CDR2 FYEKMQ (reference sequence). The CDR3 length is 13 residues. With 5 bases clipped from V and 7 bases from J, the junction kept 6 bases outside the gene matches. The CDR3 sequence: CASSNRGRNTQYF. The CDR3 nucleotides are TGTGCCAGCAGCAACAGGGGTCGGAATACGCAGTATTTT.

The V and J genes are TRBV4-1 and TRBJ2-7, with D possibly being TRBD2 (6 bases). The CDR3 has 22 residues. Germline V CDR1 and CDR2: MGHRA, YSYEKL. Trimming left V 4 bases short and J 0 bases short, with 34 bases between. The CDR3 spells CASSRRLRDRDFFPQSSYEQYF. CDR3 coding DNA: TGCGCCAGCAGCCGCAGGTTGCGGGATCGGGACTTTTTTCCCCAAAGCTCCTACGAGCAGTACTTC.

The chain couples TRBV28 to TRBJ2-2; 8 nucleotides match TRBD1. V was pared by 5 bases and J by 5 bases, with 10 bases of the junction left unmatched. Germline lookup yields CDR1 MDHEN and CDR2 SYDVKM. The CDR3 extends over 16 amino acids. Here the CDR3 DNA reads TGTGCCAGCAGTAACACGCATCGGACAGGGACCGGGGAGCTGTTTTTT. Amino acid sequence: CASSNTHRTGTGELFF.